These T cell receptor beta chains were read from a single sample in a study of graft-versus-host responses after intestinal transplantation. TCRdb keeps only in-frame clones here, not all; method: immunoSEQ multiplex PCR. The sample carries some 120,000 clones, over 75% recorded once. Their cognate antigens are unknown. The sample in question was unstimulated CD4+ T cells sorted from spleen or lymph node cells, obtained before intestinal transplant. These receptor sequences come from a human donor who received an intestinal transplant. Each CDR3 is given with its conserved first and last residue. D genes are given only for firm matches. Clone size is shown for a subset of rows, as once, few, many or a class of expanded clone.

V gene	J gene	clone size	D gene	CDR3 length	CDR3 protein	CDR3 DNA
TRBV2	TRBJ2-7	-	TRBD1	15	CASSPRGQGSDEQYF	TGTGCCAGCAGCCCTCGGGGACAGGGTTCGGACGAGCAGTACTTC
TRBV11-2	TRBJ2-1	-	TRBD1	14	CASSWTGSYNEQFF	TGTGCCAGCAGCTGGACAGGCTCCTACAATGAGCAGTTCTTC
TRBV15	TRBJ2-3	-	TRBD1	16	CATSGRTGASTDTQYF	TGTGCCACCAGCGGGAGGACAGGGGCAAGCACAGATACGCAGTATTTT
TRBV5-6	TRBJ2-1	-	TRBD2	17	CASSFIETGTSMREQFF	TGTGCCAGCAGCTTTATCGAGACCGGGACTAGCATGCGTGAGCAGTTCTTC
TRBV6-1	TRBJ2-2	-	TRBD1	15	CASSPPGQITGELFF	TGTGCCAGCAGTCCTCCGGGACAGATTACCGGGGAGCTGTTTTTT
TRBV28	TRBJ2-7	-	TRBD2	17	CASSGTTSGLFSYEQYF	TGTGCCAGCAGTGGCACAACTAGCGGGCTGTTCTCCTACGAGCAGTACTTC
TRBV19	TRBJ2-2	-	TRBD1	14	CASSVDRGTGELFF	TGTGCCAGTAGCGTTGACAGGGGCACCGGGGAGCTGTTTTTT
TRBV2	TRBJ2-3	-	TRBD1	17	CASSVTRDRGRTDTQYF	TGTGCCAGCAGTGTGACGAGGGACAGGGGAAGAACAGATACGCAGTATTTT
TRBV7-2	TRBJ1-5	-	-	14	CASSPFLSNQPQHF	TGTGCCAGCAGTCCTTTTTTAAGCAATCAGCCCCAGCATTTT
TRBV14	TRBJ2-7	-	TRBD2	17	CASSQPSAGVRADEQYF	TGTGCCAGCAGCCAACCTTCGGCGGGGGTGCGGGCGGACGAGCAGTACTTC
TRBV30	TRBJ1-4	few	-	11	CAWSETASVFF	TGTGCCTGGAGTGAGACAGCCTCCGTGTTTTTT
TRBV9	TRBJ2-3	once	-	14	CASSADPGADTQYF	TGTGCCAGCAGCGCAGATCCAGGGGCAGATACGCAGTATTTT
TRBV6-1	TRBJ2-7	-	-	12	CASRHTTYEQYF	TGTGCCAGCAGGCACACAACCTACGAGCAGTACTTC
TRBV23-1	TRBJ2-7	-	TRBD1	14	CASSRGQGAHEQYF	TGCGCCAGCAGTCGGGGACAGGGGGCCCACGAGCAGTACTTC
TRBV7-9	TRBJ2-7	few	-	11	CASSPAYEQYF	TGTGCCAGCAGCCCCGCCTACGAGCAGTACTTC
TRBV2	TRBJ2-7	-	TRBD2	14	CASSTSGSTYEQYF	TGTGCCAGCAGCACTAGCGGGAGCACCTACGAGCAGTACTTC
TRBV5-1	TRBJ1-3	-	-	14	CASSLPGPGNTIYF	TGCGCCAGCAGCTTGCCAGGCCCTGGAAACACCATATATTTT
TRBV27	TRBJ2-2	-	TRBD1	14	CASSRQGGTGELFF	TGTGCCAGCAGCCGACAGGGGGGCACCGGGGAGCTGTTTTTT
TRBV5-1	TRBJ1-2	few	-	13	CASSWDNNYGYTF	TGCGCCAGCAGCTGGGACAATAACTATGGCTACACCTTC
TRBV5-1	TRBJ2-7	-	TRBD1	13	CASSADRAYEQYF	TGCGCCAGCAGCGCTGACAGGGCCTACGAGCAGTACTTC
TRBV5-6	TRBJ1-1	-	-	14	CASSPRGGNTEAFF	TGTGCCAGCAGCCCTCGGGGGGGAAACACTGAAGCTTTCTTT
TRBV2	TRBJ2-5	-	TRBD1	14	CASREDRYQETQYF	TGTGCCAGCAGAGAGGACAGGTACCAAGAGACCCAGTACTTC
TRBV10-1	TRBJ2-1	-	-	16	CASSETRGYSYNEQFF	TGCGCCAGCAGTGAAACGCGGGGTTATTCCTACAATGAGCAGTTCTTC
TRBV5-1	TRBJ2-2	-	-	13	CASSPTVTGELFF	TGCGCCAGCAGCCCAACGGTCACCGGGGAGCTGTTTTTT
TRBV6-1	TRBJ2-2	-	TRBD2	17	CASSELVRTRWTGELFF	TGTGCCAGCAGTGAACTAGTGCGGACTAGATGGACCGGGGAGCTGTTTTTT
TRBV5-1	TRBJ1-5	once	-	15	CASSLATGSNQPQHF	TGCGCCAGCAGCTTAGCGACAGGAAGCAATCAGCCCCAGCATTTT
TRBV5-1	TRBJ2-7	-	-	14	CASSRASSGYEQYF	TGCGCCAGCAGCCGAGCCAGCAGCGGGTACGAGCAGTACTTC
TRBV27	TRBJ2-7	-	-	15	CASSLGRTVWSEQYF	TGTGCCAGCAGTTTGGGGAGGACGGTCTGGAGCGAGCAGTACTTC
TRBV5-1	TRBJ1-4	-	TRBD1	13	CASGTGANEKLFF	TGCGCCAGCGGGACAGGAGCCAATGAAAAACTGTTTTTT
TRBV14	TRBJ2-2	-	TRBD1	13	CASSPDRTGELFF	TGTGCCAGCAGCCCGGACAGGACCGGGGAGCTGTTTTTT
TRBV30	TRBJ2-3	-	-	11	CAWSVQDTQYF	TGTGCCTGGAGTGTACAAGATACGCAGTATTTT
TRBV5-1	TRBJ2-3	-	TRBD1	18	CASSLFPPLTGGADTQYF	TGCGCCAGCAGCTTGTTTCCCCCCTTAACAGGGGGAGCAGATACGCAGTATTTT
TRBV15	TRBJ2-1	-	-	15	CATRDSRSSYNEQFF	TGTGCCACCAGGGACAGCCGGAGCTCCTACAATGAGCAGTTCTTC
TRBV7-2	TRBJ2-7	once	-	15	CASSLLGGGAHEQYF	TGTGCCAGCAGCTTATTGGGTGGGGGGGCGCACGAGCAGTACTTC
TRBV5-1	TRBJ1-5	-	TRBD1	13	CASSDDRGQPQHF	TGCGCCAGCAGCGACGACAGGGGACAGCCCCAGCATTTT
TRBV10-3	TRBJ2-2	-	TRBD2	16	CAIKTGLAGGNGELFF	TGTGCCATCAAGACCGGACTAGCGGGAGGAAACGGGGAGCTGTTTTTT
TRBV6-5	TRBJ1-1	-	-	13	CASSYGRGTEAFF	TGTGCCAGCAGTTACGGCAGGGGCACTGAAGCTTTCTTT
TRBV29-1	TRBJ2-5	-	TRBD2	12	CSGGAGGETQYF	TGCAGCGGGGGGGCGGGAGGAGAGACCCAGTACTTC
TRBV9	TRBJ2-2	-	TRBD1	14	CASSVDRGTGELFF	TGTGCCAGCAGCGTGGACAGGGGCACCGGGGAGCTGTTTTTT
TRBV5-4	TRBJ2-7	-	TRBD1	15	CASSLGQGFVYEQYF	TGTGCCAGCAGCCTAGGACAGGGATTTGTCTACGAGCAGTACTTC
TRBV5-1	TRBJ2-4	-	-	16	CASSLDVGVAKNIQYF	TGCGCCAGCAGCTTGGATGTCGGGGTAGCCAAAAACATTCAGTACTTC
TRBV6-1	TRBJ1-5	-	TRBD1	15	CASSSQGVDNQPQHF	TGTGCCAGCAGTTCACAGGGGGTGGACAATCAGCCCCAGCATTTT
TRBV6-5	TRBJ2-5	-	-	14	CASRRGGQQETQYF	TGTGCCAGCAGAAGGGGGGGGCAACAAGAGACCCAGTACTTC
TRBV15	TRBJ1-6	-	-	17	CATSRDFWGDYNSPLHF	TGTGCCACCAGCAGAGATTTTTGGGGAGACTATAATTCACCCCTCCACTTT
TRBV6-1	TRBJ2-3	-	TRBD2	15	CASSEQRGYTDTQYF	TGTGCCAGCAGTGAGCAGCGGGGATACACAGATACGCAGTATTTT
TRBV15	TRBJ2-7	-	TRBD2	16	CATSGPTSAGGYEQYF	TGTGCCACCAGCGGCCCAACTAGCGCCGGGGGGTACGAGCAGTACTTC
TRBV5-6	TRBJ1-2	-	-	15	CASSLVISPNYGYTF	TGTGCCAGCAGCTTGGTAATTAGTCCTAACTATGGCTACACCTTC
TRBV18	TRBJ2-6	-	TRBD1	17	CASSPVPGGSGANVLTF	TGTGCCAGCTCACCAGTCCCAGGGGGCTCTGGGGCCAACGTCCTGACTTTC
TRBV27	TRBJ2-7	-	-	17	CASSLKGRGTATYEQYF	TGTGCCAGCAGTTTAAAAGGTCGCGGGACAGCCACCTACGAGCAGTACTTC
TRBV2	TRBJ1-5	-	-	12	CASNRRNQPQHF	TGTGCCAGCAACAGGAGAAATCAGCCCCAGCATTTT
TRBV5-1	TRBJ2-1	once	-	15	CASSKQEALNNEQFF	TGCGCCAGCAGCAAGCAGGAGGCCCTGAACAATGAGCAGTTCTTC
TRBV6-6	TRBJ1-4	-	TRBD1	15	CASSYSGTVREKLFF	TGTGCCAGCAGCTATTCCGGGACAGTGCGCGAAAAACTGTTTTTT